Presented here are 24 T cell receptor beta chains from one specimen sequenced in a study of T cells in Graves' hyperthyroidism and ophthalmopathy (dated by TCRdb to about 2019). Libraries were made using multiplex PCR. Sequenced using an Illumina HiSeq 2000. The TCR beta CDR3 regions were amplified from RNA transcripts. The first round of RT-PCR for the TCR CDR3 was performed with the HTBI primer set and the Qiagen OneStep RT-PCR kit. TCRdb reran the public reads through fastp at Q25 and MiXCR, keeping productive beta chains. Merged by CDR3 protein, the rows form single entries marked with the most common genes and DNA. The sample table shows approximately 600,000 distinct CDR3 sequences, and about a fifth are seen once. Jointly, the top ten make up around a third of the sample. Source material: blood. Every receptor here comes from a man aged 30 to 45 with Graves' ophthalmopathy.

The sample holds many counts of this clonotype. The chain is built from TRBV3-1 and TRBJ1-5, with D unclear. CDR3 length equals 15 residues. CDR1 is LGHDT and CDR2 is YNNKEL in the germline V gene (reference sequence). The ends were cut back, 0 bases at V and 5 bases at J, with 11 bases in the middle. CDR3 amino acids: CASSQDAAPHQPQHF. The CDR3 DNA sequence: TGTGCCAGCAGCCAAGACGCGGCTCCTCATCAGCCCCAGCATTTT.

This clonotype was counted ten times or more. For the CDR3, the DNA is TGTGCCATCAGTGAGTCACAGGACAGCTCCTACGAGCAGTACTTC. It is translated as CAISESQDSSYEQYF. This chain links TRBV10-3 with TRBJ2-7; D perhaps matches TRBD1 (6 bases). Trimming cost V 0 bases and J 0 bases, with 9 bases left between them. CDR3 length: 15 residues. Germline CDR1 ENHRY, CDR2 SYGVKD.

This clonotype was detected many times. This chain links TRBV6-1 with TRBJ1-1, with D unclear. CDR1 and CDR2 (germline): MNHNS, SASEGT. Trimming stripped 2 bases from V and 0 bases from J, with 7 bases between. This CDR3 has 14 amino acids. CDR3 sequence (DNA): TGTGCCAGCAGTGAAACCAGGCTGAACACTGAAGCTTTCTTT. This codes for CASSETRLNTEAFF.

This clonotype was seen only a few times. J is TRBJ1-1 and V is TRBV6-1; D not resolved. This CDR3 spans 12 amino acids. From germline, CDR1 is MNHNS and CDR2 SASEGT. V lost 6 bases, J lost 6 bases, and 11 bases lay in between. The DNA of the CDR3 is TGTGCCAGCAGACCTTCCCCCGCTGAAGCTTTCTTT. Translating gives CASRPSPAEAFF.

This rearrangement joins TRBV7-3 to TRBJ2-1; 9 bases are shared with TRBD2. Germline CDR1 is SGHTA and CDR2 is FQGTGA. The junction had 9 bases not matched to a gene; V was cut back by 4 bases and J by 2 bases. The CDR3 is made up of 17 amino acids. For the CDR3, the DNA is TGTGCCAGCAGCTCGGGGCTAGCGGGAAGTGCCTACAATGAGCAGTTCTTC. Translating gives CASSSGLAGSAYNEQFF. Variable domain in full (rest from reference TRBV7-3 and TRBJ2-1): GAGVSQTPSNKVTEKGKYVELRCDPISGHTALYWYRQSLGQGPEFLIYFQGTGAADDSGLPNDRFFAVRPEGSVSTLKIQRTERGDSAVYLCASSSGLAGSAYNEQFFGPGTRLTVL.

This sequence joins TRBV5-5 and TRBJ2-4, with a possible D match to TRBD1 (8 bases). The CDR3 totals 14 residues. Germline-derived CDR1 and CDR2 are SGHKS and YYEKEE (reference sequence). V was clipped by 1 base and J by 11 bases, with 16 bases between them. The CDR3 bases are TGTGCCAGCAGCTTGCCAACAGGGGGGGGTGTTCAGTACTTC. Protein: CASSLPTGGGVQYF.

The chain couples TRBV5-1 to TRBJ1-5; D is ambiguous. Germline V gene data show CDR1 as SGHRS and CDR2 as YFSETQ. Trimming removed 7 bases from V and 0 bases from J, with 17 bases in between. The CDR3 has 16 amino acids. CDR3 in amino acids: CASAPGTAYSNQPQHF. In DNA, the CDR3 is TGCGCCAGCGCCCCGGGAACAGCCTATAGCAATCAGCCCCAGCATTTT.

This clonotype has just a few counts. This chain's CDR3 is CASSLSPSTSSYNEQFF. The CDR3, as DNA: TGTGCCAGCAGTTTATCCCCTAGCACTAGCTCCTACAATGAGCAGTTCTTC. The chain uses TRBV27 and TRBJ2-1, with D possibly matching TRBD2 (5 bases). CDR1 is MNHEY, CDR2 SMNVEV, per germline (reference sequence). The CDR3 runs 17 residues. Between the trimmed V and J ends, which lost 0 bases and 0 bases, there was a span of 12 bases.

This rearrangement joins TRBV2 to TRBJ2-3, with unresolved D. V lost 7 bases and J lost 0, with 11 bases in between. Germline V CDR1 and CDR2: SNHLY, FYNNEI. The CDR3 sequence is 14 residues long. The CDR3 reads CASKAFISTDTQYF. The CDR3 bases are TGTGCCAGCAAGGCGTTTATTAGCACAGATACGCAGTATTTT.

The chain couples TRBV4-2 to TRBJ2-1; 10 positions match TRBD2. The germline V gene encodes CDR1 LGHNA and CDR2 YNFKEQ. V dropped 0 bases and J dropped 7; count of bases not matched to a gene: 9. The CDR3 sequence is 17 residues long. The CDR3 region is CASSQDEAGGPGNEQFF. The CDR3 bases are TGTGCCAGCAGCCAAGATGAAGCGGGAGGGCCTGGGAATGAGCAGTTCTTC.

DNA of the CDR3: TGCAGTTGGACTAGCGGGAGGGAGGCAGATACGCAGTATTTT. It codes for CSWTSGREADTQYF. The rearrangement links TRBV20-1 to TRBJ2-3, with 15 positions matching TRBD2. CDR1 is DFQATT and CDR2 is SNEGSKA in the germline V gene (reference sequence). With V trimmed by 8 bases and J by 4 bases, 4 bases remained unmatched. The CDR3 is 14 residues long.

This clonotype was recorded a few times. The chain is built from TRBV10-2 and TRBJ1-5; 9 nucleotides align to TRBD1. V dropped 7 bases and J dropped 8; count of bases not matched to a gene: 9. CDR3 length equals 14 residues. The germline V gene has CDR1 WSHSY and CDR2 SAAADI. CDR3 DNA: TGCGCCAGCAAGGACAGGGGAGGGAAAAAGCCCCAGCATTTT. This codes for CASKDRGGKKPQHF.

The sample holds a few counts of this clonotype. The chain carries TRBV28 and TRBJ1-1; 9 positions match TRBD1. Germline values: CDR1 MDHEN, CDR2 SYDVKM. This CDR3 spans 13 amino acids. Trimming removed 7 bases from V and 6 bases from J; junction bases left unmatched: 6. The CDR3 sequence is CASNPGQGSEAFF. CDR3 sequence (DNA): TGTGCCAGCAATCCGGGACAGGGATCTGAAGCTTTCTTT.

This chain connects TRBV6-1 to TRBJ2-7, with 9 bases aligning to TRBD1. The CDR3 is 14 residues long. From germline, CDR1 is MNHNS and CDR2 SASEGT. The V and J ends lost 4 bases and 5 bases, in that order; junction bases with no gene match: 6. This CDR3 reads CASSVRGQGNEQYF. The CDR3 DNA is TGTGCCAGCAGTGTCCGGGGACAGGGTAACGAGCAGTACTTC.

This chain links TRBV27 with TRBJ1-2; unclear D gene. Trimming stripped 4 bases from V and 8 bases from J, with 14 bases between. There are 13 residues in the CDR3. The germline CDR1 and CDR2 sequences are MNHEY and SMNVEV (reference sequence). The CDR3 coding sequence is TGTGCCAGCAGTTATGGGGTCGGGTCCGGCTACACCTTC. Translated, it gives CASSYGVGSGYTF.

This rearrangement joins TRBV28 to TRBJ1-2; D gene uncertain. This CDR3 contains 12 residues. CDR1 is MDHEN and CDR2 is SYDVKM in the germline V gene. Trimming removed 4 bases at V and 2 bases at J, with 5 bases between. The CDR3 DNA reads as TGTGCCAGCAGTTCGGGGAACTATGGCTACACCTTC. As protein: CASSSGNYGYTF.

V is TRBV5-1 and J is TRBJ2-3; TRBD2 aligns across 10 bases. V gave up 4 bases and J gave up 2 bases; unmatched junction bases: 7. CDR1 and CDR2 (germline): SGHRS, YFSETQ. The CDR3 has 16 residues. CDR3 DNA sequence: TGCGCCAGCAGCCCCATCCTAGCGGGGGACACAGATACGCAGTATTTT. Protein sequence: CASSPILAGDTDTQYF. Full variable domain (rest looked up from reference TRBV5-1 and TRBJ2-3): KAGVTQTPRYLIKTRGQQVTLSCSPISGHRSVSWYQQTPGQGLQFLFEYFSETQRNKGNFPGRFSGRQFSNSRSEMNVSTLELGDSALYLCASSPILAGDTDTQYFGPGTRLTVL.

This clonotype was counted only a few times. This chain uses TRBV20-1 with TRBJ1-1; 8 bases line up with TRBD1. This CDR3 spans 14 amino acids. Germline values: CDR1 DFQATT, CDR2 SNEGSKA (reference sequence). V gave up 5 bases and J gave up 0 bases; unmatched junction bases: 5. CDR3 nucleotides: TGCAGTGCTGCCCGACAGGGGCTGAACACTGAAGCTTTCTTT. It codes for CSAARQGLNTEAFF.

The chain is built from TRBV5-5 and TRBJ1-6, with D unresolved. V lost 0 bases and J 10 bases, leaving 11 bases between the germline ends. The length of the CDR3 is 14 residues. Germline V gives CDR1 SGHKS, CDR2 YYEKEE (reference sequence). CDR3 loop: CASSLDHTKSPLHF. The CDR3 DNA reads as TGTGCCAGCAGCTTGGACCACACCAAGTCACCCCTCCACTTT.

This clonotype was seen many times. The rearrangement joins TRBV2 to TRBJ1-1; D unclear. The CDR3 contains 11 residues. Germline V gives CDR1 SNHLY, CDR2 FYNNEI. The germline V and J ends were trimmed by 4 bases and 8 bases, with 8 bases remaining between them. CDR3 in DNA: TGTGCCAGCAGTGTGTCAAACGAAGCTTTCTTT. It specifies CASSVSNEAFF.

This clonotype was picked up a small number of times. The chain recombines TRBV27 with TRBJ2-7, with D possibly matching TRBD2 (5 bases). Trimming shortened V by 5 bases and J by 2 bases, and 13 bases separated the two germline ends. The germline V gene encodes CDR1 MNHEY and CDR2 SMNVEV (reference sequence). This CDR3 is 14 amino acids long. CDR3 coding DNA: TGTGCCAGCAGTCGAAGCGGATTGACCTACGAGCAGTACTTC. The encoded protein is CASSRSGLTYEQYF.

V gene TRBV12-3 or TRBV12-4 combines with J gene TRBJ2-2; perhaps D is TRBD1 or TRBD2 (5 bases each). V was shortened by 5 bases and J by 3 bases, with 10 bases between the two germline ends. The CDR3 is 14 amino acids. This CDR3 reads CASSPGPHTGELFF. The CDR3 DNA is TGTGCCAGCAGTCCGGGACCGCACACCGGGGAGCTGTTTTTT.

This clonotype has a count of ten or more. The CDR3 region is CASSEGTLSNQPQHF. The DNA of the CDR3 is TGTGCCAGCAGTGAAGGGACACTTAGCAATCAGCCCCAGCATTTT. The chain recombines TRBV2 with TRBJ1-5; maybe TRBD1 (5 bases). The CDR3 totals 15 residues. Germline CDR1 reads SNHLY; CDR2 reads FYNNEI. Trimming shortened V by 1 base and J by 0 bases, and 7 bases separated the two germline ends.

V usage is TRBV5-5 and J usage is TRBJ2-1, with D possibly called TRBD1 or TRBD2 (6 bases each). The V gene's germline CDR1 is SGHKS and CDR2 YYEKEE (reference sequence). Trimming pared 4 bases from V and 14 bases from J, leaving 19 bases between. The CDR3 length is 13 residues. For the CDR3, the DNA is TGTGCCAGCAGCGTCGCCGCGGGACACCTTGAGTTCTTC. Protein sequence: CASSVAAGHLEFF.